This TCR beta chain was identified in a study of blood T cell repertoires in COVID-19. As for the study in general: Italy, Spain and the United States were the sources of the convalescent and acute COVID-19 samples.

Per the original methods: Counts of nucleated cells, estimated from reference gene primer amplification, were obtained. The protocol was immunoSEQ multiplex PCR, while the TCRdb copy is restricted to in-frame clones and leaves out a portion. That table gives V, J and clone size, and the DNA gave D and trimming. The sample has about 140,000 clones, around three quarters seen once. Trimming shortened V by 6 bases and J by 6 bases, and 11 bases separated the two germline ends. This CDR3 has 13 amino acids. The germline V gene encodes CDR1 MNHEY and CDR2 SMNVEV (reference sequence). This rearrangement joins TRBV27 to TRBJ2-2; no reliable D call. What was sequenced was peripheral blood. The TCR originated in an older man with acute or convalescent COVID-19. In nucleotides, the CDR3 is TGTGCCAGCAGCTCCTCCATAGCCGGGGAGCTGTTTTTT. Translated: CASSSSIAGELFF.